Listed here are 27 T cell receptor beta chains from one sample, sequenced in a study of T cells in localized non-small cell lung cancer. Profiled with immunoSEQ multiplex PCR; TCRdb holds only in-frame clones, not every one. Here the sample spans 75,000 to 90,000 clones, approximately 84% being singletons. The sequencing used peripheral blood, collected before any cancer treatment. The receptor set was obtained from a man aged 40 to 69 with stage I lung adenocarcinoma.

A remark on this clone: A junction boundary mismatches the germline segment, possibly from a read error. J is TRBJ2-5 and V is TRBV7-2, with 9 bases fitting TRBD2. Germline values: CDR1 SGHTA, CDR2 FQGNSA. The CDR3 runs 14 residues. The CDR3 DNA reads TGTGCCAGCACCTTAGCGGGGGCGGGGGAGACCCAGTACTTC. Protein product: CASTLAGAGETQYF.

This sequence joins TRBV28 and TRBJ2-7; the D gene is possibly TRBD2 (5 bases). Germline CDR1 is MDHEN and CDR2 is SYDVKM. Trimming took off 2 bases at V and 6 bases at J, with 41 bases between the two ends. The CDR3 has 23 residues. The CDR3 is CASSLDLKEDPPSTTTLTIEQYF. The CDR3 DNA follows: TGTGCCAGCAGTTTAGATCTCAAGGAGGACCCCCCATCAACAACCACTTTAACGATCGAGCAGTACTTC.

This clone showed up just once. V gene TRBV5-1 combines with J gene TRBJ1-4; D is perhaps TRBD1 (5 bases). Germline V gene lookup returns CDR1 SGHRS and CDR2 YFSETQ. This CDR3 contains 14 residues. The V and J ends lost 3 bases and 11 bases respectively, with 17 bases between them. The CDR3 nucleotides read TGCGCCAGCAGCTCGACTGAGGGGCAGCGGAAACTGTTTTTT. Its translation: CASSSTEGQRKLFF. Using reference TRBV5-1 and TRBJ1-4 for the parts outside the CDR3, the full variable domain is KAGVTQTPRYLIKTRGQQVTLSCSPISGHRSVSWYQQTPGQGLQFLFEYFSETQRNKGNFPGRFSGRQFSNSRSEMNVSTLELGDSALYLCASSSTEGQRKLFFGSGTQLSVL.

The genes are TRBV7-2 and TRBJ2-7, with 9 bases lining up with TRBD2. Germline CDR1 is SGHTA and CDR2 is FQGNSA. The CDR3 consists of 14 residues. J was trimmed by 7 bases and V by 5 bases; bases with no gene match: 9. In DNA form, the CDR3 reads TGTGCCAGCAGCCTGCTAGCGGGGATTTCTGAGCAGTACTTC. Residues: CASSLLAGISEQYF.

The chain combines TRBV9 with TRBJ2-2, with 11 bases that match TRBD2. J was trimmed by 6 bases and V by 2 bases; bases with no gene match: 3. Germline CDR1 and CDR2: SGDLS and YYNGEE. The CDR3 totals 15 residues. The CDR3 DNA follows: TGTGCCAGCAGCGTGACTAGCGGGGTGTCCGGGGAGCTGTTTTTT. Its protein is CASSVTSGVSGELFF. The whole variable domain, filled in from reference TRBV9 and TRBJ2-2, reads DSGVTQTPKHLITATGQRVTLRCSPRSGDLSVYWYQQSLDQGLQFLIQYYNGEERAKGNILERFSAQQFPDLHSELNLSSLELGDSALYFCASSVTSGVSGELFFGEGSRLTVL.

The V call is TRBV6-6, the J call TRBJ2-1; no clear D gene. V lost 8 bases to trimming and J lost 8 bases, with 19 bases between them. Germline values: CDR1 MNHNY, CDR2 SVGAGI (reference sequence). This CDR3 is 14 amino acids long. DNA of the CDR3: TGTGCCAGCCTAAAAGGGTCCCGTAAGGATGAGCAGTTCTTC. This translates into CASLKGSRKDEQFF.

The rearrangement links TRBV6-1 to TRBJ2-7; 9 nucleotides line up with TRBD1. This CDR3 is built from 14 residues. J was trimmed by 3 bases and V by 8 bases; bases with no gene match: 8. Germline V gene sequence: CDR1 MNHNS, CDR2 SASEGT. As DNA, the CDR3 is TGTGCCAGCGTCCGGGACAGGGCGAACTACGAGCAGTACTTC. Translation gives CASVRDRANYEQYF.

The V and J genes are TRBV5-5 and TRBJ1-1; D gene ambiguous. This CDR3 is 12 amino acids long. Germline values: CDR1 SGHKS, CDR2 YYEKEE (reference sequence). V gave up 0 bases and J gave up 8 bases, with 8 bases separating them. This CDR3 is CASSLDPWEAFF. The CDR3 DNA reads as TGTGCCAGCAGCTTGGACCCCTGGGAAGCTTTCTTT.

This chain joins TRBV2 and TRBJ1-4, with TRBD1 matching 7 bases. Germline-derived CDR1 and CDR2 are SNHLY and FYNNEI. The CDR3 is made up of 15 amino acids. V lost 5 bases, J lost 4 bases, and 7 bases stayed unmatched. CDR3 loop: CASSYGTASNEKLFF. The CDR3, as DNA: TGTGCCAGCAGTTACGGGACAGCAAGTAATGAAAAACTGTTTTTT.

This clone was picked up a small number of times. V is TRBV28 and J is TRBJ2-1; 12 bases align to TRBD2. The CDR3 has 17 residues. Germline values: CDR1 MDHEN, CDR2 SYDVKM. With 6 bases clipped from V and 6 bases from J, the junction kept 12 bases outside the gene matches. The CDR3 DNA follows: TGTGCCAGCAGACATGGACTAGCGGGAAGTACAGGCAATGAGCAGTTCTTC. As protein: CASRHGLAGSTGNEQFF. Combining the CDR3 with reference TRBV28 and TRBJ2-1 gives the whole variable domain DVKVTQSSRYLVKRTGEKVFLECVQDMDHENMFWYRQDPGLGLRLIYFSYDVKMKEKGDIPEGYSVSREKKERFSLILESASTNQTSMYLCASRHGLAGSTGNEQFFGPGTRLTVL.

V is TRBV10-3 and J is TRBJ2-6, with D perhaps TRBD1 (6 bases). This CDR3 spans 15 amino acids. Between the trimmed V and J ends, which lost 4 bases and 0 bases, there was a span of 7 bases. The germline V gene encodes CDR1 ENHRY and CDR2 SYGVKD. The CDR3 region has the DNA TGTGCCATCAGTGGAGGGGGCTCTGGGGCCAACGTCCTGACTTTC. Amino acids: CAISGGGSGANVLTF.

This clone occurred a few times. This chain links TRBV7-6 with TRBJ2-5, with D possibly being TRBD1 (6 bases). V shed 5 bases and J shed 4 bases, with 17 bases lying between them. The CDR3 is 15 amino acids. Germline V gives CDR1 SGHVS, CDR2 FNYEAQ. The CDR3 DNA follows: TGTGCCAGCAGCCCGATCACAGGGCCGGGAGAGACCCAGTACTTC. As protein: CASSPITGPGETQYF.

This chain links TRBV4-1 with TRBJ2-7, with 8 nucleotides matching TRBD2. V lost 1 base to trimming and J lost 6 bases; unmatched junction nucleotides: 8. The germline CDR1 and CDR2 sequences are MGHRA and YSYEKL. There are 15 residues in the CDR3. The CDR3 DNA follows: TGCGCCAGCAGCCAAGTGGGAAGCGGGAGAGGCGAGCAGTACTTC. Translation gives CASSQVGSGRGEQYF.

This chain uses TRBV2 with TRBJ2-7; D unresolved. Trimming removed 10 bases at V and 2 bases at J, with 12 bases between. The CDR3 is 12 residues long. Germline loops: CDR1 SNHLY, CDR2 FYNNEI. The CDR3 sequence: CANHLYPYEQYF. The DNA of the CDR3 is TGTGCCAACCACTTGTACCCCTACGAGCAGTACTTC.

The chain is built from TRBV30 and TRBJ1-2, with a weak D call TRBD1 (5 bases). V lost 2 bases and J 7 bases, leaving 11 bases between the germline ends. Germline V gene data show CDR1 as GTSNPN and CDR2 as SVGIG (reference sequence). CDR3 length equals 12 residues. CDR3 in DNA: TGTGCCTGGAGTCTAACAGGATCTGGCTACACCTTC. Its protein is CAWSLTGSGYTF.

V gene TRBV18 combines with J gene TRBJ2-7; TRBD2 might be the D (6 bases). Germline loops: CDR1 KGHSH, CDR2 LQKENI. Trimming took off 6 bases at V and 2 bases at J, with 14 bases between the two ends. The CDR3 is 14 residues long. The CDR3 bases are TGTGCCAGCTCGGGAGGAAAGGGTACCTACGAGCAGTACTTC. Encoded protein: CASSGGKGTYEQYF.

V usage is TRBV29-1 and J usage is TRBJ1-5; D ambiguous. Germline-derived CDR1 and CDR2 are SQVTM and ANQGSEA. Trimming stripped 4 bases from V and 7 bases from J, with 8 bases between. The CDR3 is made up of 11 amino acids. CDR3 DNA sequence: TGCAGCGTTGGAGAGGAGCAGCCCCAGCATTTT. Amino acids: CSVGEEQPQHF.

V usage is TRBV18 and J usage is TRBJ2-3; TRBD2 might be the D (6 bases). V lost 4 bases and J lost 5, with 13 bases in between. The V gene's germline CDR1 is KGHSH and CDR2 LQKENI. The CDR3 has 14 amino acids. For the CDR3, the DNA is TGTGCCAGCTCACTCCTGGAGGGGAGAGATACGCAGTATTTT. Its translation: CASSLLEGRDTQYF.

This chain connects TRBV11-1 to TRBJ2-7; D ambiguous. The CDR3 contains 13 residues. Germline-derived CDR1 and CDR2 are SGHAT and FQDESV (reference sequence). V shed 0 bases and J shed 6 bases, with 9 bases lying between them. CDR3 DNA sequence: TGTGCCAGCAGCTTAGCCCCGCCGGGCGAGCAGTACTTC. This translates into CASSLAPPGEQYF.

The rearrangement uses TRBV11-1 and TRBJ2-7; tentatively, D is TRBD2 (5 bases). V lost 3 bases and J lost 0, with 18 bases in between. There are 17 residues in the CDR3. The V gene's germline CDR1 is SGHAT and CDR2 FQDESV (reference sequence). The CDR3 here is CASSFLENSDYSYEQYF. The CDR3 nucleotides read TGTGCCAGCAGCTTCCTCGAAAACAGCGACTACTCCTACGAGCAGTACTTC. Complete variable domain (other parts from reference TRBV11-1 and TRBJ2-7): EAEVAQSPRYKITEKSQAVAFWCDPISGHATLYWYRQILGQGPELLVQFQDESVVDDSQLPKDRFSAERLKGVDSTLKIQPAELGDSAMYLCASSFLENSDYSYEQYFGPGTRLTVT.

To note about this clone: Other DNA sequences in this sample translate to the same CDR3. The chain combines TRBV7-9 with TRBJ2-7; D remains unclear. V was pared by 2 bases and J by 1 base, with 6 bases between. Germline CDR1 and CDR2: SEHNR and FQNEAQ (reference sequence). The CDR3 sequence is 13 residues long. The chain's CDR3 is CASSLSSSYEQYF. The CDR3 DNA reads TGTGCCAGCAGCTTAAGCAGTTCCTACGAGCAGTACTTC.

The chain recombines TRBV6-1 with TRBJ1-5, with D unresolved. The CDR3 length is 13 residues. The V and J ends lost 6 bases and 2 bases respectively, with 8 bases between them. Germline CDR1 reads MNHNS; CDR2 reads SASEGT. CDR3: CASRDRGNQPQHF. CDR3 DNA: TGTGCCAGCAGGGACCGGGGCAATCAGCCCCAGCATTTT.

The chain is built from TRBV11-2 and TRBJ1-6, with no clear D. The CDR3 loop spans 12 amino acids. From germline, CDR1 is SGHAT and CDR2 FQNNGV. The V and J ends lost 2 bases and 6 bases respectively, with 2 bases between them. The CDR3 here is CASSLSNSPLHF. CDR3 nucleotide sequence: TGTGCCAGCAGCTTAAGTAATTCACCCCTCCACTTT.

The rearrangement uses TRBV2 and TRBJ2-4; D not certain. The ends were cut back, 7 bases at V and 6 bases at J, with 13 bases in the middle. CDR1 is SNHLY and CDR2 is FYNNEI in the germline V gene. This CDR3 comprises 13 residues. Here the CDR3 DNA reads TGTGCCAGCACTGACGGTCTGAGAAACATTCAGTACTTC. Residues: CASTDGLRNIQYF.

The table lists this clone with a count of one. V gene TRBV6-5 combines with J gene TRBJ2-5; D perhaps matches TRBD1 (6 bases). The germline V gene has CDR1 MNHEY and CDR2 SVGAGI. The CDR3 runs 16 residues. V lost 0 bases and J lost 4, with 15 bases in between. The CDR3 is CASSYSGTFRGETQYF. The DNA for the CDR3 is TGTGCCAGCAGTTACTCGGGGACATTCCGGGGAGAGACCCAGTACTTC.

The gene calls are TRBV7-6 and TRBJ2-1; 8 nucleotides match TRBD2. J gave up 7 bases and V 2 bases, and 4 bases lay outside the gene matches. Germline V gene data show CDR1 as SGHVS and CDR2 as FNYEAQ. This CDR3 is 14 amino acids long. CDR3: CASSLQASGNEQFF. The CDR3 bases are TGTGCCAGCAGCTTACAGGCTAGCGGGAATGAGCAGTTCTTC.

The rearrangement uses TRBV11-2 and TRBJ2-7; possible D gene TRBD2, 6 bases. From germline, CDR1 is SGHAT and CDR2 FQNNGV. The germline V and J ends were trimmed by 5 bases and 2 bases, with 16 bases remaining between them. The CDR3 sequence is 15 residues long. CDR3 coding DNA: TGTGCCAGCAGCCGAGGTCCCGGGAGTCCCTACGAGCAGTACTTC. This gives the protein CASSRGPGSPYEQYF.